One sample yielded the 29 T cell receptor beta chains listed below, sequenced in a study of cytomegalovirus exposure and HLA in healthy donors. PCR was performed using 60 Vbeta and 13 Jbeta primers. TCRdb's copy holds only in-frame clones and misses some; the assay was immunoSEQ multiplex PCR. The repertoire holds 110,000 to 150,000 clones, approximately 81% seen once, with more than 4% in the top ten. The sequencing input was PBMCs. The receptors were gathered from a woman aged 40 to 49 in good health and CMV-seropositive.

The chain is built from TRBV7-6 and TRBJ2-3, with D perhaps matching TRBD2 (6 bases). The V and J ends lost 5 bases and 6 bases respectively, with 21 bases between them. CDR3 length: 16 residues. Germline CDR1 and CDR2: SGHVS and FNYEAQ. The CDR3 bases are TGTGCCAGCAGCCCCCGGAGTGCGGGAAGAGGTGATACGCAGTATTTT. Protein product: CASSPRSAGRGDTQYF.

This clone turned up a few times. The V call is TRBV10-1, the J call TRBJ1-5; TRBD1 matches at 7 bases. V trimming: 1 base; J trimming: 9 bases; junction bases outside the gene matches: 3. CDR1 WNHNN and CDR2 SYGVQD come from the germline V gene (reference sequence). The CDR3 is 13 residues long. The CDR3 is CASSEYRGWPQHF. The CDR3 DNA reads TGCGCCAGCAGTGAGTACAGGGGCTGGCCCCAGCATTTT.

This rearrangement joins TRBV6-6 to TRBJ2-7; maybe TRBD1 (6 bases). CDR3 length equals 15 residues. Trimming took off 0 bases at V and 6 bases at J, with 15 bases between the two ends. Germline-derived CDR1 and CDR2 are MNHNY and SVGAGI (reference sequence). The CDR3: CASSYSQTGSGEQYF. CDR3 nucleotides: TGTGCCAGCAGTTACTCGCAAACAGGGTCGGGCGAGCAGTACTTC.

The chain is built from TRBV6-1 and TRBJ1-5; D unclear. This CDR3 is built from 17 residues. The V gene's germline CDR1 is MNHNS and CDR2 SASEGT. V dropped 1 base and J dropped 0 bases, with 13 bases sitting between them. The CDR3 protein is CASSEGARVYSNQPQHF. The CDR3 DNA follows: TGTGCCAGCAGTGAAGGAGCGAGGGTGTATAGCAATCAGCCCCAGCATTTT.

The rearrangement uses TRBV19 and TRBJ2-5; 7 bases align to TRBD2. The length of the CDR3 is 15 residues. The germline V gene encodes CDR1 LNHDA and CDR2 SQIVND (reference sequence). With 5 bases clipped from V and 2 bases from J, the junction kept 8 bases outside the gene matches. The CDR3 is CASSPLGGIQETQYF. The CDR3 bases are TGTGCCAGTAGTCCCCTCGGGGGGATTCAAGAGACCCAGTACTTC. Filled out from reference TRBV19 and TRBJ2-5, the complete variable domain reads DGGITQSPKYLFRKEGQNVTLSCEQNLNHDAMYWYRQDPGQGLRLIYYSQIVNDFQKGDIAEGYSVSREKKESFPLTVTSAQKNPTAFYLCASSPLGGIQETQYFGPGTRLLVL.

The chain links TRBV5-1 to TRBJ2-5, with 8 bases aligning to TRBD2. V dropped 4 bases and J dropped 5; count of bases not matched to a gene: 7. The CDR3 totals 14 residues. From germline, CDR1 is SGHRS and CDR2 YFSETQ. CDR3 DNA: TGCGCCAGCAGCCCCGGGTCGGGAGGGGAGACCCAGTACTTC. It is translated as CASSPGSGGETQYF.

The CDR3 here is CASSEQGKLFF. The CDR3 DNA reads as TGTGCCAGCAGTGAACAGGGGAAACTGTTTTTT. V gene TRBV2 combines with J gene TRBJ1-4; the D gene is possibly TRBD1 (6 bases). Trimming pared 2 bases from V and 11 bases from J, leaving 6 bases between. From germline, CDR1 is SNHLY and CDR2 FYNNEI. The CDR3 length is 11 residues.

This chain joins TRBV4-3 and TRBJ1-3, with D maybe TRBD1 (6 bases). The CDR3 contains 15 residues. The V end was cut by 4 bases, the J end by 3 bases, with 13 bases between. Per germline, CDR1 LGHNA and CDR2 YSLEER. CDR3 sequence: CASSPVGGLGNTIYF. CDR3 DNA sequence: TGCGCCAGCAGCCCTGTGGGGGGGCTTGGAAACACCATATATTTT.

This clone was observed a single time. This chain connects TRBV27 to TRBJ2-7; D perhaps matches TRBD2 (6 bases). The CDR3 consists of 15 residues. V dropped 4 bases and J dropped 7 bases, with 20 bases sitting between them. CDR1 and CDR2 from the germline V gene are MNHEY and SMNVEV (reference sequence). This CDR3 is CASSSSRGGLGEQYF. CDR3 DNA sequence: TGTGCCAGCAGTTCCTCGCGGGGTGGACTTGGGGAGCAGTACTTC.

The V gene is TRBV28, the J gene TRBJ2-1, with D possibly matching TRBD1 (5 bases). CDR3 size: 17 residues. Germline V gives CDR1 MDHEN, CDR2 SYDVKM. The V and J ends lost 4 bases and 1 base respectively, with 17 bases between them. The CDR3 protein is CASSSLTGRESYNEQFF. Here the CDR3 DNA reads TGTGCCAGCAGTTCCCTAACCGGCAGGGAATCCTACAATGAGCAGTTCTTC.

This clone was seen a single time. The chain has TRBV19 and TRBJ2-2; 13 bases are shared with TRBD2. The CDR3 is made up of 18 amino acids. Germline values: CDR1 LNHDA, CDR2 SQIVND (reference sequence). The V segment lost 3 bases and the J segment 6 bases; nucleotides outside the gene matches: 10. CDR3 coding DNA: TGTGCCAGTAGTATCTCGACTAGCGGGGGGCCCCTTGCCGGGGAGCTGTTTTTT. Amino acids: CASSISTSGGPLAGELFF.

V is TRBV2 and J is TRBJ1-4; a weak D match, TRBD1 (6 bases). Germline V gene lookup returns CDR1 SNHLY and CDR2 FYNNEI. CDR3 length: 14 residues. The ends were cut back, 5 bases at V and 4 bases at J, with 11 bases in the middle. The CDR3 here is CASSWTVFNEKLFF. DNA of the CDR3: TGTGCCAGCAGTTGGACAGTATTTAATGAAAAACTGTTTTTT.

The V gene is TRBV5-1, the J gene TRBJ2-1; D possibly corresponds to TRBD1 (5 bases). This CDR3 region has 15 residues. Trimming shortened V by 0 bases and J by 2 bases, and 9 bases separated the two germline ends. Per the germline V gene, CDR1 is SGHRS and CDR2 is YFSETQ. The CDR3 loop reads CASSLGDRTYNEQFF. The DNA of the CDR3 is TGCGCCAGCAGCTTGGGTGACAGAACCTACAATGAGCAGTTCTTC.

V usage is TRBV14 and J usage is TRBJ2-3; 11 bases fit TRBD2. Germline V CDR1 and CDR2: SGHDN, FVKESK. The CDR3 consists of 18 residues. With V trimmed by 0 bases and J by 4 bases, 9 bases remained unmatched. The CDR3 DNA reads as TGTGCCAGCAGCCAAGATACCCAACTAGCGGGAGTGGCAGATACGCAGTATTTT. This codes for CASSQDTQLAGVADTQYF.

The CDR3 region has the DNA TGTGCCATCAGTGAGTCCCGTTACGAGCAGTACTTC. Protein product: CAISESRYEQYF. The rearrangement uses TRBV10-3 and TRBJ2-5; D unclear. The tail of the sequence fits TRBJ2-7 better, so the J call may be wrong. The CDR3 sequence is 12 residues long. CDR1 ENHRY and CDR2 SYGVKD come from the germline V gene.

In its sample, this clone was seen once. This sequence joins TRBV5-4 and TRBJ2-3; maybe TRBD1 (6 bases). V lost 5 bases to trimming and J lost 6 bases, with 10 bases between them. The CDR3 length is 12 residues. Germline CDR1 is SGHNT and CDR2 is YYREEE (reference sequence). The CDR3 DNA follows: TGTGCCAGCAGGGGGGCGGCGGATACGCAGTATTTT. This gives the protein CASRGAADTQYF.

The CDR3 loop is CALEAGHYGYTF. In DNA form, the CDR3 reads TGTGCCCTGGAGGCCGGACACTATGGCTACACCTTC. This sequence joins TRBV30 and TRBJ1-2; D gene uncertain. V shed 8 bases and J shed 3 bases, with 13 bases lying between them. The CDR3 is 12 amino acids. Looked up from germline, CDR1 is GTSNPN and CDR2 is SVGIG (reference sequence). The whole variable domain, filled in from reference TRBV30 and TRBJ1-2, reads SQTIHQWPATLVQPVGSPLSLECTVEGTSNPNLYWYRQAAGRGLQLLFYSVGIGQISSEVPQNLSASRPQDRQFILSSKKLLLSDSGFYLCALEAGHYGYTFGSGTRLTVV.

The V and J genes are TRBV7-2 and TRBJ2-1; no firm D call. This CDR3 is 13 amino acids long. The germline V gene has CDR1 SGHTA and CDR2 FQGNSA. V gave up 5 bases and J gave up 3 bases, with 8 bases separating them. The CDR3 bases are TGTGCCAGCAGCCCCTCGCGCTACAATGAGCAGTTCTTC. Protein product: CASSPSRYNEQFF.

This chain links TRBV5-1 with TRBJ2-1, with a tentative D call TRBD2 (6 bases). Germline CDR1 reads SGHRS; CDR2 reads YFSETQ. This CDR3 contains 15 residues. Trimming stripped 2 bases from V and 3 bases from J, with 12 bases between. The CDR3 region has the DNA TGCGCCAGCAGCTTAGGGACTGGTGACTACAATGAGCAGTTCTTC. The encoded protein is CASSLGTGDYNEQFF.

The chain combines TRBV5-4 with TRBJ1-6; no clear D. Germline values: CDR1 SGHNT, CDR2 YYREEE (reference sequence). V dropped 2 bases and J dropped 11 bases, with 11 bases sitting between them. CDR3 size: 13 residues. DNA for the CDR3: TGTGCCAGCAGCTTAAATCAGTTACCACCCCTCCACTTT. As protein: CASSLNQLPPLHF. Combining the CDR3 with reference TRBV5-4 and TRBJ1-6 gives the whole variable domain ETGVTQSPTHLIKTRGQQVTLRCSSQSGHNTVSWYQQALGQGPQFIFQYYREEENGRGNFPPRFSGLQFPNYSSELNVNALELDDSALYLCASSLNQLPPLHFGNGTRLTVT.

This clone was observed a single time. CDR3 DNA sequence: TGTGCCAGCTCACCACCCAGGCCAACTAGCACAGATACGCAGTATTTT. This translates into CASSPPRPTSTDTQYF. This chain uses TRBV18 with TRBJ2-3; no clear D gene. This CDR3 has 16 amino acids. Germline assignment: CDR1 KGHSH and CDR2 LQKENI. The germline V and J ends were trimmed by 0 bases and 0 bases, with 10 bases remaining between them. The entire variable domain, with the rest obtained from reference TRBV18 and TRBJ2-3, is as follows: NAGVMQNPRHLVRRRGQEARLRCSPMKGHSHVYWYRQLPEEGLKFMVYLQKENIIDESGMPKERFSAEFPKEGPSILRIQQVVRGDSAAYFCASSPPRPTSTDTQYFGPGTRLTVL.

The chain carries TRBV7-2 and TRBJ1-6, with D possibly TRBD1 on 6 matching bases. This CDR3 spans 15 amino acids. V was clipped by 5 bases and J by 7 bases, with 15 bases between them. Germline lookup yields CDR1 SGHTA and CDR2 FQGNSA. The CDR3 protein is CASSRDNGRNSPLHF. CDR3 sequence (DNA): TGTGCCAGCAGCCGGGACAACGGGCGCAATTCACCCCTCCACTTT.

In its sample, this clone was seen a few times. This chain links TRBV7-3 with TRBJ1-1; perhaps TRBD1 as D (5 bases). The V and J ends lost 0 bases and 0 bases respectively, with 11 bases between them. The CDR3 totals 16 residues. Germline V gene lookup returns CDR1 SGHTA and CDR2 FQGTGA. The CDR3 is CASSLTEATVNTEAFF. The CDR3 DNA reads TGTGCCAGCAGCTTAACGGAAGCGACAGTGAACACTGAAGCTTTCTTT.

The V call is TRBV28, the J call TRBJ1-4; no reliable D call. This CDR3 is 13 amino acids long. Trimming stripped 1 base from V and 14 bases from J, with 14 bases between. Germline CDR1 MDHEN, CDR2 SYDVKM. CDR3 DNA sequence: TGTGCCAGCAGTTTATCAGTTCCAGGCGACCTGTTTTTT. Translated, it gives CASSLSVPGDLFF.

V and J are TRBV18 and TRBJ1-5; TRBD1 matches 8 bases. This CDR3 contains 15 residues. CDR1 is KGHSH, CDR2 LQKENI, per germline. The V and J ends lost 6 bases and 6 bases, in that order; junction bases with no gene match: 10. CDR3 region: CASSSQRGQGQPQHF. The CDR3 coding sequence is TGTGCCAGCTCCTCACAACGAGGACAGGGTCAGCCCCAGCATTTT.

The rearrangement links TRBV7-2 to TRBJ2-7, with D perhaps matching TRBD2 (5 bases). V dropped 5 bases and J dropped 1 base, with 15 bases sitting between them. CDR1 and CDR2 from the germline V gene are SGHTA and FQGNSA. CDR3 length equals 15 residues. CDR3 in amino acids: CASSLERILSYEQYF. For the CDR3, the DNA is TGTGCCAGCAGCCTCGAGCGGATACTATCCTACGAGCAGTACTTC.

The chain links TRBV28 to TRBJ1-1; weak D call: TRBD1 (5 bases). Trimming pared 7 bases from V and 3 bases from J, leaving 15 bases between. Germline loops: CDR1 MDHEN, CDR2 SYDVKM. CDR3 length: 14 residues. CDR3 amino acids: CASTPGGGYTEAFF. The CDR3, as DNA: TGTGCCAGCACTCCCGGGGGAGGGTACACTGAAGCTTTCTTT.

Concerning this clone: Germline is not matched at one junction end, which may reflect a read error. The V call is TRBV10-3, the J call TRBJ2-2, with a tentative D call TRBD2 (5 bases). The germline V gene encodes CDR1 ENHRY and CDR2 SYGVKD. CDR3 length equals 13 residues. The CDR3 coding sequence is TGTGCCATCAGCGGTTACAGCACCGGGGAGCTGTCTTTT. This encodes CAISGYSTGELSF.

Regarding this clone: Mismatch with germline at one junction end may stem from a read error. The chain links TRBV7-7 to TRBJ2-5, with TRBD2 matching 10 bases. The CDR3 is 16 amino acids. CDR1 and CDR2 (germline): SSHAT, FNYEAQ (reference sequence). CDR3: CASSLTSGVYQETQYF. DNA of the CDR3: TGTGCTAGCAGCCTAACTAGCGGGGTGTACCAAGAGACCCAGTACTTC.